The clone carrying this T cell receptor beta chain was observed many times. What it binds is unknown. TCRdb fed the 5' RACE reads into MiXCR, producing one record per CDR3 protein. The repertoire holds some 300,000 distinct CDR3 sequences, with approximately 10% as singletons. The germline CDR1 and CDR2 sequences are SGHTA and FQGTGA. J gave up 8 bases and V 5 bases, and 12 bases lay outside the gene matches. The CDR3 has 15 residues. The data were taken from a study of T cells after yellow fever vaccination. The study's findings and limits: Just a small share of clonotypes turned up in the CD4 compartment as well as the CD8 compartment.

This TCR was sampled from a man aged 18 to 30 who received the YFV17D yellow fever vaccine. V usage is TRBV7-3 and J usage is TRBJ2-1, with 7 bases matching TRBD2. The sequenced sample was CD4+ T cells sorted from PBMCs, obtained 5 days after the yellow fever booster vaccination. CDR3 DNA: TGTGCCAGCAGCCAACCGGGGGGTGGTACCGATGAGCAGTTCTTC. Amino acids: CASSQPGGGTDEQFF.